This T cell receptor beta chain came from a study of blood T cell repertoires in COVID-19. V trimming: 0 bases; J trimming: 0 bases; junction bases outside the gene matches: 4. The CDR3 length is 18 residues. Looked up from germline, CDR1 is MDHEN and CDR2 is SYDVKM. Profiling relied on immunoSEQ multiplex PCR, and the TCRdb table lists in-frame clones only, not all of them. The profile shows under 500,000 clones, roughly 89% of them singletons. The V call is TRBV28, the J call TRBJ1-6; 8 nucleotides align to TRBD1. Sequenced material: peripheral blood. The receptor was isolated from a woman in her 30s with acute or convalescent COVID-19. CDR3 in DNA: TGTGCCAGCAGTTTATGGGACAGGGCTTTCTCCTATAATTCACCCCTCCACTTT. Protein: CASSLWDRAFSYNSPLHF.